The T cell receptor beta chain under discussion was sequenced for a study of cytomegalovirus exposure and HLA in healthy donors. CDR1 is MNHNS and CDR2 is SASEGT in the germline V gene. There are 13 residues in the CDR3. Trimming removed 8 bases at V and 4 bases at J, with 12 bases between. It was with 60 Vbeta and 13 Jbeta primers that the PCR ran. The protocol was immunoSEQ multiplex PCR, while the TCRdb copy is restricted to in-frame clones and leaves out a portion. Among roughly 130,000 clones listed, 66% were seen once. In the case of this clone: As yet, its antigen is unknown.

Broader study findings: A later analysis showed that HLA-associated TCR beta chains had undergone more clonal expansion than equally common others. Indistinguishable V segments, including TRBV6-2 and TRBV6-3, were excluded.

The source of this sequence is a woman in her sixties in good health and CMV-seronegative. Material for sequencing was PBMCs. The chain couples TRBV6-1 to TRBJ1-5, with D unclear. The CDR3 reads CASRLGPNQPQHF. The CDR3 bases are TGTGCCAGCCGGTTGGGCCCTAATCAGCCCCAGCATTTT.